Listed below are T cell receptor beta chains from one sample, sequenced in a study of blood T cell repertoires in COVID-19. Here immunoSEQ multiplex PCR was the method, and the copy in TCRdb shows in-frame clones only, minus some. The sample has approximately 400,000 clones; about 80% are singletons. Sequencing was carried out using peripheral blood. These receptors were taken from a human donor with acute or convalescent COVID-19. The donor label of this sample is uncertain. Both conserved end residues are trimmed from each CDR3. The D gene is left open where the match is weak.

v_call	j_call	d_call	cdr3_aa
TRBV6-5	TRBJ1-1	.	ASTVPGVPNTEAF
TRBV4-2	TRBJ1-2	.	ASSPRVGSGTSA
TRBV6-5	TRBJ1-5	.	ASRQAQGSNQPQH
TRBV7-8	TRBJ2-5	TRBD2	ASSLAQEGLAGKETQY
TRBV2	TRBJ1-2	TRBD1	ASSEWGGQGSAYT
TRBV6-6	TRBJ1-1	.	ASSGQNMNTEAF
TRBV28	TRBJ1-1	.	ASSFGQYQRNTEAF
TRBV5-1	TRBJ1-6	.	ASSFTFRGNSYNSPLH
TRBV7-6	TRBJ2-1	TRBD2	ASSNGLAGGENEQF
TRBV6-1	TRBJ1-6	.	ASSENRRNSPLH
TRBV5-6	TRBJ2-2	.	ASSLETGQNTGELF
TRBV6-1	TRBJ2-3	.	ASSEYAGYTTDTQY
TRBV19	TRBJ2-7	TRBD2	ASSTSSGYSYEQY
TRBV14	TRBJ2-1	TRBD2	ASSQDFTSGRLYNEQF
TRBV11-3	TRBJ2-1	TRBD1	ASSFEGQSYNEQF
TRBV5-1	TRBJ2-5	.	ASSFRGANQETQY
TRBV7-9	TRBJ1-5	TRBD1	ASSKQQGTGPQH
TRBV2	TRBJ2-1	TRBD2	ASQGLAIYNEQF
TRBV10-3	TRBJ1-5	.	AISESPMPSGNQPQH
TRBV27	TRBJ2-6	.	ASSSDRHKAGANVLT
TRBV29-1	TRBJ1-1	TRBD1	SVFRQGLGDTEAF
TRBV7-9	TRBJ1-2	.	ASSLTGSTQPFYYGYT
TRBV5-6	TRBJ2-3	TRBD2	ASSLRGGTDTQY
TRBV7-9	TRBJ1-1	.	ASSGRQALDTEAF
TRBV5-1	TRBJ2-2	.	ASSPTTANTGELF
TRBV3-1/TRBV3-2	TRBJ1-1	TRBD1	ASSRGQGNTEAF
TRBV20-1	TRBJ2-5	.	SASASRETQY
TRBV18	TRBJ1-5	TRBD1	ASSGQPPNSNQPQH
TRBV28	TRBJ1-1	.	ASYRGGSVPNTEAF
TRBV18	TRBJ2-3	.	ASSPAGAGVSTDTQY